This note documents a single T cell receptor beta chain sequence. The sample comes from a study of blood T cell repertoires in COVID-19. Whole-study context: Samples came from the United States, Italy and Spain, spanning acute and convalescent COVID-19. PBMCs, B-cell-depleted T cells, or T cells were the source of the cDNA or gDNA that made up the material.

In the authors' workflow: Counts of nucleated cells, estimated from reference gene primer amplification, were obtained. The protocol was immunoSEQ multiplex PCR, while the TCRdb copy is restricted to in-frame clones and leaves out a portion. The DNA gave D and trimming, while V, J and clone size come from that table. The table records roughly 220,000 clones, 84% of them present only once. CDR1 and CDR2 (germline): SGHAT, FQDESV (reference sequence). J was trimmed by 1 base and V by 3 bases; bases with no gene match: 7. The CDR3 spans 16 residues. V and J are TRBV11-1 and TRBJ2-5, with 8 positions matching TRBD2. This receptor was identified in a middle-aged woman who had recovered from COVID-19. Specimen: peripheral blood. CDR3 region: CASSFGSGGVQETQYF. For the CDR3, the DNA is TGTGCCAGCAGCTTCGGGTCCGGGGGGGTCCAAGAGACCCAGTACTTC. The full variable domain, in which reference TRBV11-1 and TRBJ2-5 provide the parts outside the CDR3, is EAEVAQSPRYKITEKSQAVAFWCDPISGHATLYWYRQILGQGPELLVQFQDESVVDDSQLPKDRFSAERLKGVDSTLKIQPAELGDSAMYLCASSFGSGGVQETQYFGPGTRLLVL.